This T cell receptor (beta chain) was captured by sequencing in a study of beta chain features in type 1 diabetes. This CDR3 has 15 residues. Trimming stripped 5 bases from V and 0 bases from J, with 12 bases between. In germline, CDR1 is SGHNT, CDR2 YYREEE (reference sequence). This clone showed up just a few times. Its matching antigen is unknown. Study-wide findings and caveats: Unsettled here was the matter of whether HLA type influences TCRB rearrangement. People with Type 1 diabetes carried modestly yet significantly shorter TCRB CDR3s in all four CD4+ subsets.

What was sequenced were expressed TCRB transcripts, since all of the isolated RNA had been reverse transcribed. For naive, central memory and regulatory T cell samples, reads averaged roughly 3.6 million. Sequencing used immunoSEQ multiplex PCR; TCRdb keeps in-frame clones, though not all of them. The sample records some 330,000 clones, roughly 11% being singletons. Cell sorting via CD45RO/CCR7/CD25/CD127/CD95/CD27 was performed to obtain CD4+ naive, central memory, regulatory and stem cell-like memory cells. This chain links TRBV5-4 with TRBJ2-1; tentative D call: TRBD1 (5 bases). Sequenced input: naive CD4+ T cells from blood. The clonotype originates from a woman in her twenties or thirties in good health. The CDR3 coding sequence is TGTGCCAGCAGGCCTAGGGGTGGCTCCTACAATGAGCAGTTCTTC. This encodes CASRPRGGSYNEQFF.